This record concerns one T cell receptor (beta chain) sequence. Assay used: immunoSEQ multiplex PCR; TCRdb lists only in-frame clones, some missing. The top ten clones hold approximately 15% of a sample with around 19,000 clones, about 89% of them seen once. The data are from a study of T cell changes during pregnancy in multiple sclerosis. The CDR3 sequence is 16 residues long. V lost 3 bases and J lost 8; bases outside the gene matches: 10. CDR1 is SGHNT and CDR2 is YYREEE in the germline V gene (reference sequence). This receptor was taken from a female donor in good health, enrolled as a control in a pregnancy study. Sequences were derived from CD8+ T cells from peripheral blood mononuclear cells, sampled in the third trimester of pregnancy. This chain connects TRBV5-4 to TRBJ2-1, with 11 bases aligning to TRBD2. The CDR3 loop reads CASSSYILAGVDEQFF. CDR3 DNA sequence: TGTGCCAGCAGCTCCTACATACTAGCGGGGGTCGATGAGCAGTTCTTC.